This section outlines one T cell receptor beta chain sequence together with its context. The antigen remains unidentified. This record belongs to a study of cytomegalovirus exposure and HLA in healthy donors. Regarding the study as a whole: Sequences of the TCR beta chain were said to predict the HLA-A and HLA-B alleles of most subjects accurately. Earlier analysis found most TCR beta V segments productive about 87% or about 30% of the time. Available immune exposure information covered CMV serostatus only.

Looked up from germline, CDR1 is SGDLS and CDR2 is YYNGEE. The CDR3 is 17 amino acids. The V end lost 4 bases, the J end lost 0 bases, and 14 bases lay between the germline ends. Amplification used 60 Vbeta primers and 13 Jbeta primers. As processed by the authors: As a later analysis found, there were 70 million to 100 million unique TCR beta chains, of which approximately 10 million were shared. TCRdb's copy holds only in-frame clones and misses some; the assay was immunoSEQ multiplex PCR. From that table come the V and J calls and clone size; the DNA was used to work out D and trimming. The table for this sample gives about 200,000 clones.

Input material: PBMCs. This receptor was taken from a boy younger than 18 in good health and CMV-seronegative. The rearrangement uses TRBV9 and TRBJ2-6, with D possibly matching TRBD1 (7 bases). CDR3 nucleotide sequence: TGTGCCAGCAGCCCCTCCCAGGGGGGCTCTGGGGCCAACGTCCTGACTTTC. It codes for CASSPSQGGSGANVLTF.